This TCR beta chain emerged from a study of blood T cells in healthy people across ages. It was with a sample-barcoded 5' primer and a J-beta primer mix that a second PCR of roughly 7 to 12 cycles was run. Tags on each cDNA molecule came from a template-switch adaptor with 12 random nucleotides. Each CDR3 protein is one row after TCRdb ran MiXCR on the 5' RACE reads. The table has 1.5 million to 2 million distinct CDR3 sequences, around 50% seen once. Study-wide results and caveats: Reliance upon unsorted PBMCs precluded definitive naive versus antigen-experienced comparison.

Germline CDR1 is MNHEY and CDR2 is SMNVEV (reference sequence). The CDR3 loop spans 15 amino acids. V dropped 6 bases and J dropped 6 bases, with 20 bases sitting between them. The sample providers were healthy Caucasian people from Russia, aged about 6 to 95. This clonotype was counted a few times. Its cognate antigen is unknown. The chain links TRBV27 to TRBJ2-5; D possibly corresponds to TRBD1 (5 bases). This sequence originates from a woman between 40 and 55 years old in good health. The specimen sequenced was blood. The CDR3 nucleotides are TGTGCCAGCAGCAGTGCCGACAGTGTTAGGCAGACCCAGTACTTC. It specifies CASSSADSVRQTQYF.